This entry is about one TCR beta chain. What it recognizes is unknown. It was cDNA, reverse transcribed from extracted RNA, that served as the sequencing template. The data were produced by immunoSEQ multiplex PCR, yet TCRdb's version contains in-frame clones alone and is incomplete. The sample holds roughly 190,000 clones; 50% to 60% are singletons and the top ten take roughly 0.7%. The sample is drawn from a study of CD8+ T cells in alopecia areata. General study findings and limits: During tofacitinib treatment, many expanded lesional clones remained in scalp and blood. Clonality exceeded that of normal scalp in lesional scalp, most notably in alopecia totalis/universalis.

Treatment noted: oral pan-JAK inhibitor, 5-10 mg twice daily. The CDR3 runs to 19 residues. Germline-derived CDR1 and CDR2 are SGHRS and YFSETQ. With 0 bases removed from V and 2 bases from J, the gap between germline ends came to 24 bases. The receptor was isolated from a human donor with alopecia areata. The rearrangement joins TRBV5-1 to TRBJ2-7; a possible D gene is TRBD2 (5 bases). Source: CD4+ T cells sorted from blood, taken at week 4, from a patient treated with tofacitinib. The CDR3 here is CASSLAIGEISGKTYEQYF. Here the CDR3 DNA reads TGCGCCAGCAGCTTGGCCATAGGTGAAATAAGCGGAAAAACCTACGAGCAGTACTTC.